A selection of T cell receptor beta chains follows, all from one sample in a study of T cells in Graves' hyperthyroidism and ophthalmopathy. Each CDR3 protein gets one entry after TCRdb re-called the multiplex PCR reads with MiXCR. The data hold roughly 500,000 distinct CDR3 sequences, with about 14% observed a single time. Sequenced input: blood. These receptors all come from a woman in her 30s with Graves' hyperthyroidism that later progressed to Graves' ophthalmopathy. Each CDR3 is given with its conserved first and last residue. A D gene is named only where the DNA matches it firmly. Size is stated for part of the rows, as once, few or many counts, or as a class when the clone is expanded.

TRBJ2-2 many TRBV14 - CASTGPPTGELFF TGTGCCAGCACGGGACCACCTACCGGGGAGCTGTTTTTT
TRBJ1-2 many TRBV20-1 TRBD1 CSAPGQGSYGYTF TGCAGTGCTCCGGGACAGGGGAGCTATGGCTACACCTTC
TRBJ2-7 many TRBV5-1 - CASSLDTWNYEQYF TGCGCCAGCAGCTTGGACACTTGGAATTACGAGCAGTACTTC
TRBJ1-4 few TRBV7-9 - CASSLREVLFF TGTGCCAGCAGCTTACGTGAAGTCCTGTTTTTT
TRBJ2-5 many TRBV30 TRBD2 CAWNSGREETQYF TGTGCCTGGAACAGCGGGAGGGAAGAGACCCAGTACTTC
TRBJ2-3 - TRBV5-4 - CASSSPSRGQTTDTQYF TGTGCCAGCAGCTCTCCTTCGCGGGGCCAGACGACAGATACGCAGTATTTT
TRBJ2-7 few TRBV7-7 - CASSPYPRQDPYEQYF TGTGCTAGCAGCCCGTATCCGCGACAGGACCCTTACGAGCAGTACTTC
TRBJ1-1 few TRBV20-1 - CSATGPSLNTEAFF TGCAGTGCTACGGGACCGAGCCTGAACACTGAAGCTTTCTTT
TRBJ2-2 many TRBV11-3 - CASSLGQEYTGELFF TGTGCCAGCAGCTTAGGCCAGGAGTACACCGGGGAGCTGTTTTTT
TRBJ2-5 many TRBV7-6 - CASSPRREYQETQYF TGTGCCAGCAGCCCTCGTCGGGAGTACCAAGAGACCCAGTACTTC
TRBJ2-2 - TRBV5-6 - CASSLLSDTFGGELFF TGTGCCAGCAGCCTGCTCTCGGACACCTTCGGCGGGGAGCTGTTTTTT
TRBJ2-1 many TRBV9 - CASSSSAGGVENEQFF TGTGCCAGCAGCTCAAGCGCAGGGGGGGTCGAAAATGAGCAGTTCTTC
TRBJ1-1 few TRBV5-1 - CASSFQQTTEAFF TGCGCCAGCAGCTTTCAACAAACCACTGAAGCTTTCTTT
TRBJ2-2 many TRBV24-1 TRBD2 CATSDGERETGELFF TGTGCCACCAGTGACGGCGAGCGGGAAACCGGGGAGCTGTTTTTT
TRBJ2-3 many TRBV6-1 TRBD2 CASSGQAGGSTDTQYF TGTGCCAGCAGCGGTCAAGCGGGAGGGAGCACAGATACGCAGTATTTT
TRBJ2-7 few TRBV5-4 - CASSLLARHEQYF TGTGCCAGCAGCTTGCTAGCGCGCCACGAGCAGTACTTC
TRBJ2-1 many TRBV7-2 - CASSSSSNEQFF TGTGCCAGCAGCTCGAGTAGTAATGAGCAGTTCTTC
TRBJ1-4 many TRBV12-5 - CASGLVLTGLNEKLFF TGTGCTAGTGGTTTGGTTCTGACAGGTCTGAATGAAAAACTGTTTTTT
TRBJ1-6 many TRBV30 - CAWSVLNNSPLHF TGTGCCTGGAGTGTACTGAATAATTCACCCCTCCACTTT
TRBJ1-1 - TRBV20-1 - CSAPGGRDTEAFF TGCAGTGCCCCGGGTGGAAGGGACACTGAAGCTTTCTTT
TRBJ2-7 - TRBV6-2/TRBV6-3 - CASSYGRFREQYF TGTGCCAGCAGTTACGGGAGGTTCCGCGAGCAGTACTTC
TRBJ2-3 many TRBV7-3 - CASSFGGSADTQYF TGTGCCAGCAGCTTCGGAGGGAGTGCAGATACGCAGTATTTT
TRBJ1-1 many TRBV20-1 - CSASWRGKGGTEAFF TGCAGTGCTAGTTGGAGGGGCAAGGGGGGGACTGAAGCTTTCTTT
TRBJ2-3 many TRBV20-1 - CSARPSGVGTDTQYF TGCAGTGCTAGACCCTCGGGGGTGGGCACAGATACGCAGTATTTT
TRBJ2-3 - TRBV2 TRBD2 CATGTSGREDTQYF TGTGCCACAGGGACTAGCGGGAGAGAAGATACGCAGTATTTT
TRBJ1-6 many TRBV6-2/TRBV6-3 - CASSYSKTGSTYNSPLHF TGTGCCAGCAGTTACTCGAAGACCGGGTCCACCTATAATTCACCCCTCCACTTT
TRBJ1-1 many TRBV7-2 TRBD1 CASSLGGTGEARAFF TGTGCCAGCAGCTTAGGAGGAACAGGGGAAGCGCGAGCTTTCTTT
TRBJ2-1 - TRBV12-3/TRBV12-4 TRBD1 CASSSGQGAADEQFF TGTGCCAGCAGTTCGGGGCAGGGGGCAGCGGATGAGCAGTTCTTC
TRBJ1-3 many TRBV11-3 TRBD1 CASNLGTGTSGNTIYF TGTGCCAGCAACCTCGGGACAGGTACCTCTGGAAACACCATATATTTT
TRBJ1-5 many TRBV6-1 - CASSEAGQRNQPQHF TGTGCCAGCAGTGAAGCGGGACAACGTAATCAGCCCCAGCATTTT
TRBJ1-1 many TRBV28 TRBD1 CASSLVQGPMNTEAFF TGTGCCAGCAGTTTAGTACAGGGGCCCATGAACACTGAAGCTTTCTTT
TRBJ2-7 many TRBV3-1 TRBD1 CASTGDRGSDEQYF TGTGCCAGCACCGGGGACAGGGGATCTGACGAGCAGTACTTC
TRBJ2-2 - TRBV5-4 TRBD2 CASSRGLAGESTGELFF TGTGCCAGCAGCCGGGGACTAGCGGGAGAGAGCACCGGGGAGCTGTTTTTT
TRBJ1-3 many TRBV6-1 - CASSSYEGTGNTIYF TGTGCCAGCAGTTCCTATGAGGGGACTGGAAACACCATATATTTT
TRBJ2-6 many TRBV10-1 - CASSGGANVLTF TGCGCCAGCAGTGGTGGGGCCAACGTCCTGACTTTC
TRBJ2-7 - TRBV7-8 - CASSPGAGKAYEQYF TGTGCCAGCAGCCCGGGGGCGGGGAAGGCCTACGAGCAGTACTTC
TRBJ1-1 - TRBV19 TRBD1 CARPRERNRGEGTEAFF TGTGCCAGACCCAGGGAGAGGAACAGGGGCGAAGGCACTGAAGCTTTCTTT
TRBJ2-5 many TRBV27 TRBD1 CASSATNRGFQETQYF TGTGCCAGCAGTGCGACTAACAGGGGCTTCCAAGAGACCCAGTACTTC
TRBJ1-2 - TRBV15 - CATSRDTTDNYGYTF TGTGCCACCAGCAGAGATACGACGGATAACTATGGCTACACCTTC
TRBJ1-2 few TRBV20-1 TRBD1 CSAGQDDYGYTF TGCAGTGCCGGACAGGACGACTATGGCTACACCTTC
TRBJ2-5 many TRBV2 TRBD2 CASSKTSVKETQYF TGTGCCAGCAGTAAGACTAGCGTCAAAGAGACCCAGTACTTC
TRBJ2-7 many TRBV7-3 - CASSLIGLFTEQYF TGTGCCAGCAGCTTAATTGGGCTATTCACCGAGCAGTACTTC
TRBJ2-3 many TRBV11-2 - CASSAYMSDTQYF TGTGCCAGCAGCGCGTATATGTCAGATACGCAGTATTTT
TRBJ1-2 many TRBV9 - CASSVGVGNFYGYTF TGTGCCAGCAGCGTAGGAGTTGGCAACTTCTATGGCTACACCTTC
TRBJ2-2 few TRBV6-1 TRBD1 CASGTGVPGELFF TGTGCCAGCGGGACAGGGGTTCCCGGGGAGCTGTTTTTT
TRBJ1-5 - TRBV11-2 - CASSLANNQPQHF TGTGCCAGCAGCTTAGCCAACAATCAGCCCCAGCATTTT